This T cell receptor beta chain was recorded in a study of T cell clones after liver transplantation. Study in general: Until 12-24 months post-transplant, subjects got standard immunosuppression and no induction. Draws occurred before transplant, before withdrawal, and after complete or failed withdrawal.

This clone was recorded only once. Its antigen is still unknown. The data were produced by immunoSEQ multiplex PCR, yet TCRdb's version contains in-frame clones alone and is incomplete. The table records 65,000 to 70,000 clones, almost 95% of them present only once. Regarding the study as a whole: A larger donor-reactive than third-party decline suggested partial antigen-specific deletion.

The sequence was collected from a human patient who received a liver transplant. Some T cells may be supplied by the graft donor. Sequenced material: CD4+ T cells from blood, taken about 25 months after liver transplant.

CDR3 protein: CASSDMNGPRGYTF. In nucleotides, the CDR3 is TGCGCCAGCAGTGATATGAACGGGCCCCGCGGCTACACCTTC. The gene calls are TRBV10-2 and TRBJ1-2; D gene ambiguous. Germline CDR1 and CDR2: WSHSY and SAAADI. The germline V and J ends were trimmed by 3 bases and 8 bases, with 16 bases remaining between them. This CDR3 has 14 amino acids.